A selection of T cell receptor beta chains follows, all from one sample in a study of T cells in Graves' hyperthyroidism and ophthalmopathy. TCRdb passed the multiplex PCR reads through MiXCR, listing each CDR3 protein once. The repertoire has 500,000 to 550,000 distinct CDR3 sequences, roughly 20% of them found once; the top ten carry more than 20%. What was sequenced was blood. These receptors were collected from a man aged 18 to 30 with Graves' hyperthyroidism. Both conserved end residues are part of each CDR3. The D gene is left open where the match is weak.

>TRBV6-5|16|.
CASSYSGRASNQPQHF
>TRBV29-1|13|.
CSVDSGMNYEQYF
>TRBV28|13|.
CASSSDGNYGYTF
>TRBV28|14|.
CASNFQGTQETQYF
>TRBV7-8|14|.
CASSLRVGTGELFF
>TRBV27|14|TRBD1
CASSAGTGAGEQYF
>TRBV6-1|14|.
CASKEGPTGETQYF
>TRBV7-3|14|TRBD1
CASSSDTGEETQYF
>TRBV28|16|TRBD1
CASSLRGQGFYQPQHF
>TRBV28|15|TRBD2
CASSETAGEEETQYF
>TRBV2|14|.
CASSDLWGGQPQHF
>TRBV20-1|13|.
CSARDEPNTEAFF
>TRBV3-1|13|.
CASTQDYQETQYF
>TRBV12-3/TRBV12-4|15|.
CASSLIRVNTGELFF
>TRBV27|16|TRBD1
CASSLGQGWLNTEAFF
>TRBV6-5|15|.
CASSYSWPPGNIKYF
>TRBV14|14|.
CASSQDLTEETQYF
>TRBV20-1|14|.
CSAGWAKGPYEQYF
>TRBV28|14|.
CASTLSALGTEAFF
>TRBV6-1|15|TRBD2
CASSEVPSGGYEQYF
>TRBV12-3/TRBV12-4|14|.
CASSLAGYQETQYF
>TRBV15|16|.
CATSRDGGTGANVLTF
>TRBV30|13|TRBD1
CAGRTGFNYGYTF
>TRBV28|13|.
CASSLTGPYGYTF
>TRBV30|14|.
CAWSVPGPFYGYTF
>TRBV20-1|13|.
CSARRAGNQPQHF
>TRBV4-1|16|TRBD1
CASSREGAGPRSEAFF
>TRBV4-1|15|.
CASSPDGTGVYEQYF
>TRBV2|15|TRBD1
CASILRGRPNTEAFF
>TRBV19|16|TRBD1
CASTRNPGTGYGEQYF
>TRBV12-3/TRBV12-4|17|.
CASSWLVMDTNALGYTF
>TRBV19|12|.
CASRTLNTEAFF
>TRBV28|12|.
CASSLYGEGYTF
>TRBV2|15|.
CASSEGRELLYGYTF
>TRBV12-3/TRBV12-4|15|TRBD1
CASTPPQQGAGGYTF
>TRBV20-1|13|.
CSAPTETNYGYTF
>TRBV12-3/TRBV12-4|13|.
CASSHRALGELFF
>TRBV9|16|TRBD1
CASSANRGTGLSGYTF
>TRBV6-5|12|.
CASRWANTEAFF